This T cell receptor (beta chain) was recovered during a study of T cell changes during pregnancy in multiple sclerosis. Germline loops: CDR1 MNHNY, CDR2 SVGAGI (reference sequence). Trimming took off 0 bases at V and 4 bases at J, with 10 bases between the two ends. The CDR3 runs to 14 residues. Some clones are missing from TCRdb's copy, which holds only in-frame ones; the method was immunoSEQ multiplex PCR. The sample shows tens of thousands of clones, about nine tenths of them seen only once. The TCR sequence derives from a female donor in good health, enrolled as a control in a pregnancy study. Sequenced material: CD4+ T cells from peripheral blood mononuclear cells, taken after pregnancy. V gene TRBV6-6 combines with J gene TRBJ2-7; a weak D match, TRBD2 (5 bases). DNA for the CDR3: TGTGCCAGCAGTTACTCAGGAGGAGGATACGAGCAGTACTTC. Encoded protein: CASSYSGGGYEQYF.